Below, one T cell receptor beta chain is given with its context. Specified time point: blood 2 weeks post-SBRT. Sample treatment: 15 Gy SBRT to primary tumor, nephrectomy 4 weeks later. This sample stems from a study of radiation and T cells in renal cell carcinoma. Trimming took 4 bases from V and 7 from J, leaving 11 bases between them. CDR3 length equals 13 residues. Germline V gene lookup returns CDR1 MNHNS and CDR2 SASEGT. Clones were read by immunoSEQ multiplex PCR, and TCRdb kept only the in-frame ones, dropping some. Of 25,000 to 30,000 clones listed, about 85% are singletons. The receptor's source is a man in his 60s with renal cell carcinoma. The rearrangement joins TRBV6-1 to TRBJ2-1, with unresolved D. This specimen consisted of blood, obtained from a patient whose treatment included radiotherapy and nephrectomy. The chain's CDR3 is CASSGTPFNEQFF. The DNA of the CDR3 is TGTGCCAGCAGTGGCACCCCCTTTAATGAGCAGTTCTTC.